The T cell receptor (beta chain) under discussion was sequenced for a study of T cells in localized non-small cell lung cancer. Concerning this clone itself: Its antigen remains unidentified.

Broader study findings: Tumor trailed uninvolved adjacent lung in T cell clonality, which peaked there.

Assay: immunoSEQ multiplex PCR; the TCRdb copy retains only in-frame clones and omits some. The sample lists about 4,000 clones, roughly two fifths seen once, with approximately 6.1% in the top ten. CDR1 and CDR2 (germline): GTSNPN, SVGIG (reference sequence). Trimming took 4 bases from V and 4 from J; bases not matched to a gene: 7. This CDR3 spans 15 amino acids. Sequenced material: lung tumor tissue, taken before any cancer treatment. The sequence derives from a woman aged 35 to 75 with stage I lung adenocarcinoma. V and J are TRBV30 and TRBJ2-7; 13 bases match TRBD2. The CDR3 spells CAWMLKTSGRYEQYF. CDR3 sequence (DNA): TGTGCCTGGATGCTCAAGACTAGCGGGAGGTACGAGCAGTACTTC. The full variable domain, with the rest looked up from reference TRBV30 and TRBJ2-7, is SQTIHQWPATLVQPVGSPLSLECTVEGTSNPNLYWYRQAAGRGLQLLFYSVGIGQISSEVPQNLSASRPQDRQFILSSKKLLLSDSGFYLCAWMLKTSGRYEQYFGPGTRLTVT.